Presented here are 31 T cell receptor beta chains from one specimen sequenced in a study of control samples from healthy donors and cancer patients. Produced via immunoSEQ multiplex PCR; TCRdb's table is partial and in-frame only. The repertoire holds roughly 120,000 clones, with about 92% as singletons. Material for sequencing was PBMCs. These TCRs come from a man between 45 and 60 years old with head and neck cancer.

This clone has just one count. The chain is built from TRBV10-1 and TRBJ2-3; 7 bases are a match to TRBD1. Germline V lookup: CDR1 WNHNN, CDR2 SYGVQD (reference sequence). The V segment lost 8 bases and the J segment 4 bases; nucleotides outside the gene matches: 18. The CDR3 loop spans 17 amino acids. The CDR3 loop is CASSRERGPWGADTQYF. In nucleotides, the CDR3 is TGCGCCAGCTCGAGAGAGAGGGGGCCCTGGGGCGCAGATACGCAGTATTTT.

This chain joins TRBV7-2 and TRBJ2-3; perhaps TRBD1 as D (6 bases). The CDR3 has 16 amino acids. Looked up from germline, CDR1 is SGHTA and CDR2 is FQGNSA. V gave up 5 bases and J gave up 8 bases, with 23 bases separating them. The CDR3: CASSRALTGGSGTQYF. CDR3 nucleotides: TGTGCCAGCAGCCGGGCATTGACAGGCGGTTCAGGTACGCAGTATTTT.

The rearrangement links TRBV24-1 to TRBJ2-5, with 12 bases identical to TRBD2. V lost 3 bases to trimming and J lost 1 base; unmatched junction nucleotides: 5. CDR1 and CDR2 (germline): KGHDR, SFDVKD. This CDR3 spans 17 amino acids. The CDR3 region has the DNA TGTGCCACCAGTGATATGGCTAGCGGGGGGGCCCAAGAGACCCAGTACTTC. Translation: CATSDMASGGAQETQYF.

J is TRBJ2-5 and V is TRBV7-2, with D possibly matching TRBD1 (6 bases). Germline loops: CDR1 SGHTA, CDR2 FQGNSA. Trimming removed 4 bases from V and 4 bases from J, with 13 bases in between. The CDR3 is 14 residues long. The CDR3 loop is CASSSRLGGETQYF. The CDR3 DNA sequence: TGTGCCAGCAGCTCCCGCCTAGGGGGAGAGACCCAGTACTTC.

The V gene is TRBV3-1 (or the pseudogene TRBV3-2), the J gene TRBJ1-2; 7 nucleotides agree with TRBD1. Trimming cost V 1 base and J 6 bases; bases outside gene matches: 5. In germline, CDR1 is LGHDT, CDR2 YNNKEL (reference sequence). The CDR3 sequence is 14 residues long. The CDR3 spells CASSQADRVHGYTF. Written as DNA, the CDR3 is TGTGCCAGCAGCCAAGCAGACAGGGTGCATGGCTACACCTTC.

The chain combines TRBV27 with TRBJ1-1; possibly TRBD1 for D (6 bases). The V and J ends lost 6 bases and 4 bases respectively, with 33 bases between them. Germline V lookup: CDR1 MNHEY, CDR2 SMNVEV (reference sequence). This CDR3 contains 20 residues. CDR3 in amino acids: CASSPSLLRQAKIRGTEAFF. CDR3 nucleotide sequence: TGTGCCAGCAGCCCTTCCCTCCTGAGACAGGCTAAAATAAGGGGCACTGAAGCTTTCTTT.

V is TRBV5-5 and J is TRBJ2-5; D is unclear. This CDR3 has 14 amino acids. CDR1 and CDR2 from the germline V gene are SGHKS and YYEKEE (reference sequence). Trimming left V 2 bases short and J 1 base short, with 9 bases between. The CDR3 nucleotides read TGTGCCAGCAGCTTCGTGGGGTCCCAAGAGACCCAGTACTTC. Translation: CASSFVGSQETQYF.

The genes are TRBV2 and TRBJ1-6, with 9 bases that match TRBD1. With V trimmed by 8 bases and J by 5 bases, 19 bases remained unmatched. The germline gives CDR1 SNHLY, CDR2 FYNNEI. This CDR3 has 19 amino acids. CDR3 bases: TGTGCCAGCCGCACTCCGGGACAGGGCCAATACGGGAATAATTCACCCCTCCACTTT. It specifies CASRTPGQGQYGNNSPLHF. The entire variable domain, with the rest obtained from reference TRBV2 and TRBJ1-6, is as follows: EPEVTQTPSHQVTQMGQEVILRCVPISNHLYFYWYRQILGQKVEFLVSFYNNEISEKSEIFDDQFSVERPDGSNFTLKIRSTKLEDSAMYFCASRTPGQGQYGNNSPLHFGNGTRLTVT.

The CDR3 DNA sequence: TGTGCCAGCAGCTTGGAACGGGGAGTAGCAACTAATGAAAAACTGTTTTTT. Its translation: CASSLERGVATNEKLFF. The chain combines TRBV5-6 with TRBJ1-4; D is undetermined. The CDR3 totals 17 residues. V gave up 0 bases and J gave up 0 bases, with 12 bases separating them. The germline gives CDR1 SGHDT, CDR2 YYEEEE.

This clone has just one count. This chain uses TRBV2 with TRBJ2-7; TRBD1 is a possible D gene (6 bases). V lost 7 bases, J lost 0 bases, and 16 bases lay in between. The length of the CDR3 is 15 residues. The germline V gene has CDR1 SNHLY and CDR2 FYNNEI. CDR3 coding DNA: TGTGCCAGCAAGTCGGACAGCTCGAGCTCCTACGAGCAGTACTTC. Translated: CASKSDSSSSYEQYF. The full variable domain, completed using reference TRBV2 and TRBJ2-7, is EPEVTQTPSHQVTQMGQEVILRCVPISNHLYFYWYRQILGQKVEFLVSFYNNEISEKSEIFDDQFSVERPDGSNFTLKIRSTKLEDSAMYFCASKSDSSSSYEQYFGPGTRLTVT.

The chain employs TRBV4-1 and TRBJ2-5, with D possibly TRBD2 on 5 matching bases. Germline lookup yields CDR1 MGHRA and CDR2 YSYEKL. The V end lost 2 bases, the J end lost 1 base, and 8 bases lay between the germline ends. The CDR3 has 14 residues. The CDR3 loop is CASSQRGIQETQYF. The CDR3 DNA reads TGCGCCAGCAGCCAAAGAGGGATCCAAGAGACCCAGTACTTC.

The chain links TRBV7-2 to TRBJ2-7, with 8 bases lining up with TRBD1. After removal of 4 bases from V and 5 bases from J, the junction contained 4 bases not matched to a gene. This CDR3 spans 13 amino acids. Germline CDR1 and CDR2: SGHTA and FQGNSA. CDR3 DNA: TGTGCCAGCAGCTCAGGACAGGGCCACGAGCAGTACTTC. Translation gives CASSSGQGHEQYF.

This clone was detected once. The chain recombines TRBV7-3 with TRBJ2-2; 8 bases match TRBD2. This CDR3 has 16 amino acids. The germline V gene has CDR1 SGHTA and CDR2 FQGTGA. Unmatched junction bases numbered 3, after V lost 1 base and J lost 2 bases. The CDR3, as DNA: TGTGCCAGCAGCTTAAGGCTAGCGGGCAACACCGGGGAGCTGTTTTTT. Its protein is CASSLRLAGNTGELFF.

The genes are TRBV5-1 and TRBJ1-2; TRBD1 is a possible D gene (6 bases). Between the trimmed V and J ends, which lost 5 bases and 6 bases, there was a span of 20 bases. This CDR3 contains 15 residues. The germline V gene has CDR1 SGHRS and CDR2 YFSETQ. CDR3 region: CASRQQPWTADGYTF. The CDR3 DNA follows: TGCGCCAGCAGGCAACAACCGTGGACAGCGGATGGCTACACCTTC.

This clone was detected a few times. The genes are TRBV7-9 and TRBJ1-2; perhaps TRBD1 as D (5 bases). The CDR3 is made up of 12 amino acids. Trimming shortened V by 2 bases and J by 12 bases, and 13 bases separated the two germline ends. CDR1 is SEHNR, CDR2 FQNEAQ, per germline (reference sequence). CDR3 nucleotides: TGTGCCAGCAGCTTACAGGGTTGGGCAGACACCTTC. This codes for CASSLQGWADTF. The complete variable domain, with remaining parts taken from reference TRBV7-9 and TRBJ1-2, reads DTGVSQNPRHKITKRGQNVTFRCDPISEHNRLYWYRQTLGQGPEFLTYFQNEAQLEKSRLLSDRFSAERPKGSFSTLEIQRTEQGDSAMYLCASSLQGWADTFGSGTRLTVV.

The chain has TRBV7-2 and TRBJ2-2; D unresolved. Between the trimmed V and J ends, which lost 2 bases and 2 bases, there was a span of 3 bases. The V gene's germline CDR1 is SGHTA and CDR2 FQGNSA. CDR3 length: 13 residues. The CDR3 DNA sequence: TGTGCCAGCAGCTTAAGTAACACCGGGGAGCTGTTTTTT. It yields the protein CASSLSNTGELFF.

The rearrangement uses TRBV5-8 and TRBJ2-7, with a weak D call TRBD1 (5 bases). The CDR3 consists of 14 residues. CDR1 and CDR2 (germline): SGHTS, YDEGEE. Trimming removed 1 base from V and 1 base from J, with 9 bases in between. The CDR3, as DNA: TGTGCCAGCAGCTTGTATAAGGGGTCCTACGAGCAGTACTTC. It yields the protein CASSLYKGSYEQYF.

CDR3 residues: CASSEQGQGHRSGANVLTF. CDR3 bases: TGTGCCAGCAGTGAGCAGGGTCAGGGGCACCGGTCTGGGGCCAACGTCCTGACTTTC. V usage is TRBV2 and J usage is TRBJ2-6, with a tentative D call TRBD1 (6 bases). Germline CDR1 is SNHLY and CDR2 is FYNNEI. Trimming took 3 bases from V and 1 from J, leaving 19 bases between them. The CDR3 has 19 amino acids.

The J gene is TRBJ1-1, the V gene TRBV19; D remains unclear. Trimming removed 7 bases at V and 4 bases at J, with 13 bases between. In germline, CDR1 is LNHDA, CDR2 SQIVND (reference sequence). There are 13 residues in the CDR3. The CDR3 DNA reads TGTGCCAGTATATCCCGGGCGACCACTGAAGCTTTCTTT. Translation gives CASISRATTEAFF.

CDR3 loop: CASSVGRSAEQFF. DNA of the CDR3: TGTGCCAGCAGTGTCGGCAGGTCGGCTGAGCAGTTCTTC. The rearrangement links TRBV7-2 to TRBJ2-1; D call uncertain. This CDR3 region has 13 residues. Trimming shortened V by 6 bases and J by 9 bases, and 15 bases separated the two germline ends. CDR1 and CDR2 (germline): SGHTA, FQGNSA. Full variable domain (missing parts from reference TRBV7-2 and TRBJ2-1): GAGVSQSPSNKVTEKGKDVELRCDPISGHTALYWYRQSLGQGLEFLIYFQGNSAPDKSGLPSDRFSAERTGGSVSTLTIQRTQQEDSAVYLCASSVGRSAEQFFGPGTRLTVL.

This clone was observed a handful of times. V is TRBV7-9 and J is TRBJ2-5; D is perhaps TRBD1 (5 bases). V was shortened by 3 bases and J by 0 bases, with 14 bases between the two germline ends. The germline V gene has CDR1 SEHNR and CDR2 FQNEAQ (reference sequence). The CDR3 has 16 residues. CDR3 DNA: TGTGCCAGCAGCTTCTACCCAGGGATGTACCAAGAGACCCAGTACTTC. Translation gives CASSFYPGMYQETQYF.

The chain couples TRBV6-5 to TRBJ2-1; no clear D gene. This CDR3 has 14 residues. Trimming pared 7 bases from V and 2 bases from J, leaving 12 bases between. Germline values: CDR1 MNHEY, CDR2 SVGAGI. CDR3 sequence reads: CASMRLMTYNEQFF. The CDR3 nucleotides read TGTGCCAGCATGAGACTGATGACCTACAATGAGCAGTTCTTC.

The chain is built from TRBV28 and TRBJ2-7, with 8 bases matching TRBD1. V was clipped by 5 bases and J by 4 bases; unmatched bases: 7. The CDR3 has 14 amino acids. Germline CDR1 and CDR2: MDHEN and SYDVKM. CDR3 nucleotides: TGTGCCAGCAGTCGCCCTGACAGGGGTTACGAGCAGTACTTC. Translation: CASSRPDRGYEQYF.

The chain joins TRBV7-8 to TRBJ2-2; D is tentatively TRBD1 or TRBD2 (6 bases each). CDR1 is SGHVS and CDR2 is FQNEAQ in the germline V gene. This CDR3 region has 19 residues. V was clipped by 1 base and J by 5 bases, with 23 bases between them. The CDR3 spells CASSLGGAWRRQVTGELFF. CDR3 in DNA: TGTGCCAGCAGCTTAGGGGGGGCGTGGAGGCGACAAGTAACCGGGGAGCTGTTTTTT.

V gene TRBV5-1 combines with J gene TRBJ1-1; no definite D call. Germline CDR1 is SGHRS and CDR2 is YFSETQ. Trimming shortened V by 0 bases and J by 0 bases, and 6 bases separated the two germline ends. The CDR3 has 14 residues. The CDR3 coding sequence is TGCGCCAGCAGCTTGGAGGGATTGAACACTGAAGCTTTCTTT. This translates into CASSLEGLNTEAFF.

The chain is built from TRBV29-1 and TRBJ1-1, with D perhaps matching TRBD1 (6 bases). V shed 7 bases and J shed 4 bases, with 13 bases lying between them. The germline V gene has CDR1 SQVTM and CDR2 ANQGSEA. The CDR3 spans 12 residues. Here the CDR3 reads CSAQGLGTEAFF. The DNA of the CDR3 is TGCAGCGCCCAGGGGCTGGGCACTGAAGCTTTCTTT.

The rearrangement uses TRBV4-3 and TRBJ2-7, with 9 bases identical to TRBD2. The CDR3 is 16 amino acids. Germline assignment: CDR1 LGHNA and CDR2 YSLEER. V was pared by 1 base and J by 2 bases, with 6 bases of the junction left unmatched. CDR3 in DNA: TGCGCCAGCAGCCAAGGTCCTAGCGGGATCACCTACGAGCAGTACTTC. Its protein product is CASSQGPSGITYEQYF.

J is TRBJ2-7 and V is TRBV19; 10 bases are shared with TRBD2. Per the germline V gene, CDR1 is LNHDA and CDR2 is SQIVND (reference sequence). The CDR3 length is 15 residues. J was trimmed by 4 bases and V by 3 bases; bases with no gene match: 6. The CDR3 coding sequence is TGTGCCAGTAGTATGAAGCGGGGGGGACCTTACGAGCAGTACTTC. Its translation is CASSMKRGGPYEQYF.

The CDR3 nucleotides are TGTGCCAGCAGCCCTTCAGCAGGGGTGGATACGCAGTATTTT. Translation: CASSPSAGVDTQYF. The chain is built from TRBV6-2 or TRBV6-3 and TRBJ2-3, with D perhaps matching TRBD1 (6 bases). This CDR3 has 14 residues. V lost 6 bases and J 6 bases, leaving 16 bases between the germline ends. Germline V gene sequence: CDR1 MNHEY, CDR2 SVGEGT.

This chain joins TRBV19 and TRBJ2-1, with TRBD2 identical over 7 bases. CDR1 and CDR2 from the germline V gene are LNHDA and SQIVND (reference sequence). The CDR3 runs to 14 residues. The trim removed 6 bases at V and 6 bases at J, leaving 8 bases unmatched. For the CDR3, the DNA is TGTGCCAGTAGGAGGGTGGGAGGGACCAATGAGCAGTTCTTC. It is translated as CASRRVGGTNEQFF.

The chain couples TRBV5-1 to TRBJ2-1; no firm D call. The V end was cut by 5 bases, the J end by 7 bases, with 7 bases between. Germline V lookup: CDR1 SGHRS, CDR2 YFSETQ. The CDR3 is 11 amino acids. DNA for the CDR3: TGCGCCAGCAGGACGACAAATGAGCAGTTCTTC. This gives the protein CASRTTNEQFF.